This entry concerns a single T cell receptor beta chain. V shed 2 bases and J 4 bases; nucleotides not matched to a gene: 6. CDR1 and CDR2 from the germline V gene are MGHDK and SYGVNS. This CDR3 spans 15 amino acids. Four PCR rounds used nested alpha and beta constant region primers plus the SP2 primer. TCRdb fed the 5' RACE reads into MiXCR, producing one record per CDR3 protein. The sample lists over 50,000 distinct CDR3 sequences, around 8% occurring once. The library had UMIs added by 3' ligation of an oligonucleotide to TCR cDNA. Whole blood, approximately 2.3 ml, came from adult healthy volunteers. Cells were not sorted; total RNA input targeted roughly 1 to 1,100 ng. The sample belongs to a study of naive and memory T cell subsets.

The TCR sequence derives from a female donor in good health. V and J are TRBV25-1 and TRBJ2-3; 7 positions agree with TRBD1. Here the CDR3 DNA reads TGTGCCAGCAGTGAAATTAGGGGGCCGGCAGATACGCAGTATTTT. The encoded protein is CASSEIRGPADTQYF.